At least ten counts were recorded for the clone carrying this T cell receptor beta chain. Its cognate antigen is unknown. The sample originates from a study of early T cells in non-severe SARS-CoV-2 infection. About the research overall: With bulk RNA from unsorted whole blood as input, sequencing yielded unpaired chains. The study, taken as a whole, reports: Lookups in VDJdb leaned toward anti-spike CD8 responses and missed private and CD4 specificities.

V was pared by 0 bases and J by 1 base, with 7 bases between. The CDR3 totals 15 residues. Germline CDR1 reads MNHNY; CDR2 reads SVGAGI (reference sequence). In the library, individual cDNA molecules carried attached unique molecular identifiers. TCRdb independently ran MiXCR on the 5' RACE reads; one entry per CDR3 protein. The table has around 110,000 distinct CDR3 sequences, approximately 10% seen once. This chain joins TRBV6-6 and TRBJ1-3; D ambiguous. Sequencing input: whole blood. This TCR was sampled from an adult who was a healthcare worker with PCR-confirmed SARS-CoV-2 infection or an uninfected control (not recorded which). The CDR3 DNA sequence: TGTGCCAGCAGTTACTCTCGTTTATCTGGAAACACCATATATTTT. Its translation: CASSYSRLSGNTIYF.